This T cell receptor beta chain was captured by sequencing in a study of blood T cell repertoires in COVID-19. Study summary: The United States, Italy and Spain were the sources of the acute and convalescent COVID-19 samples. The analysed material was cDNA or gDNA that came from T cells, B-cell-depleted T cells, or PBMCs.

Generated by immunoSEQ multiplex PCR, the TCRdb table keeps only in-frame clones and is missing some. The sample yields 35,000 to 40,000 clones, roughly 80% seen once. The ends lost 4 bases at V and 0 bases at J; junction bases unmatched: 7. Germline CDR1 reads SGHVS; CDR2 reads FNYEAQ. The CDR3 runs to 17 residues. J is TRBJ2-3 and V is TRBV7-6; 10 positions match TRBD2. The sample was peripheral blood. The receptor was derived from an elderly man with active or convalescent COVID-19. CDR3 sequence (DNA): TGTGCCAGCAGCTCAGGGAGCGGGAGGGCTAGCACAGATACGCAGTATTTT. Encoded protein: CASSSGSGRASTDTQYF. The entire variable domain, with the rest obtained from reference TRBV7-6 and TRBJ2-3, is as follows: GAGVSQSPRYKVTKRGQDVALRCDPISGHVSLYWYRQALGQGPEFLTYFNYEAQQDKSGLPNDRFSAERPEGSISTLTIQRTEQRDSAMYRCASSSGSGRASTDTQYFGPGTRLTVL.